Shown below are 6 T cell receptor beta chains from a single sample sequenced in a study of cytomegalovirus exposure and HLA in healthy donors. The PCR used 60 Vbeta and 13 Jbeta primers. The method was immunoSEQ multiplex PCR; TCRdb's version includes in-frame clones alone and lacks a portion of them. The specimen's table records approximately 140,000 clones. Sequenced sample: PBMCs. The receptors stem from a man aged 35-49 years in good health and CMV-seronegative.

The rearrangement uses TRBV14 and TRBJ2-1; TRBD2 matches 13 bases. CDR1 and CDR2 from the germline V gene are SGHDN and FVKESK. This CDR3 comprises 16 residues. V trimming: 3 bases; J trimming: 6 bases; junction bases outside the gene matches: 5. The CDR3 sequence is CASSHGTSGALNEQFF. The CDR3, as DNA: TGTGCCAGCAGCCACGGGACTAGCGGGGCCCTCAATGAGCAGTTCTTC.

This chain links TRBV7-2 with TRBJ2-7; 8 positions agree with TRBD1. With 3 bases clipped from V and 1 base from J, the junction kept 14 bases outside the gene matches. The CDR3 runs 18 residues. Germline CDR1 is SGHTA and CDR2 is FQGNSA. The CDR3 coding sequence is TGTGCCAGCAGCTTCCCTCTGTCCGGACAGGGAAGGTCCTACGAGCAGTACTTC. Translated, it gives CASSFPLSGQGRSYEQYF. Full variable domain (rest looked up from reference TRBV7-2 and TRBJ2-7): GAGVSQSPSNKVTEKGKDVELRCDPISGHTALYWYRQSLGQGLEFLIYFQGNSAPDKSGLPSDRFSAERTGGSVSTLTIQRTQQEDSAVYLCASSFPLSGQGRSYEQYFGPGTRLTVT.

The V call is TRBV27, the J call TRBJ1-2; the D gene is possibly TRBD1 (6 bases). The CDR3 has 15 residues. Germline-derived CDR1 and CDR2 are MNHEY and SMNVEV (reference sequence). V gave up 0 bases and J gave up 6 bases, with 14 bases separating them. CDR3 in amino acids: CASSLSGMAGDGYTF. DNA of the CDR3: TGTGCCAGCAGTTTATCGGGGATGGCAGGGGATGGCTACACCTTC.

This chain's CDR3 is CASSSTGTGHGYTF. CDR3 DNA: TGTGCCAGCAGCTCTACCGGGACTGGTCATGGCTACACCTTC. This chain links TRBV5-4 with TRBJ1-2, with D tentatively TRBD1 (5 bases). Trimming removed 3 bases from V and 6 bases from J, with 15 bases in between. This CDR3 contains 14 residues. The germline V gene encodes CDR1 SGHNT and CDR2 YYREEE (reference sequence).

The chain carries TRBV6-1 and TRBJ2-5; D possibly corresponds to TRBD2 (5 bases). The assigned J gene may be wrong: the sequence end matches TRBJ2-7 better. This CDR3 comprises 12 residues. CDR1 MNHNS and CDR2 SASEGT come from the germline V gene. The CDR3 DNA follows: TGTGCCAAAAGCGGTGCCTACTACGAGCAGTACTTC. This gives the protein CAKSGAYYEQYF.

V usage is TRBV12-2 and J usage is TRBJ2-3; the table's TRBD1 call for D was not verified on the DNA. TRBV12-2 is a pseudogene. This CDR3 is 17 amino acids long. CDR3 nucleotide sequence: TGTGCAAGTCGCTGTAAGCTTGGGACAGGGTGCACAGATACGCAGTATTTT. Its translation is CASRCKLGTGCTDTQYF.